This T cell receptor (beta chain) was identified in a study of blood T cell repertoires in COVID-19. This clone has only a few counts. Assay: immunoSEQ multiplex PCR; the TCRdb copy retains only in-frame clones and omits some. This sample has roughly 87,000 clones, with 70% to 90% found just once. The V gene end was trimmed by 5 bases and the J gene end by 5 bases; junction bases not matched to a gene: 11. Germline V gene lookup returns CDR1 LNHDA and CDR2 SQIVND (reference sequence). The CDR3 runs 16 residues. The clonotype originates from a man aged 35 to 55 with acute or convalescent COVID-19. The gene calls are TRBV19 and TRBJ1-4; TRBD1 matches at 7 bases. The sequenced sample consisted of peripheral blood. CDR3 coding DNA: TGTGCCAGTAGTGGAAAAGGACAGGTAAAGAATGAAAAACTGTTTTTT. This sequence encodes CASSGKGQVKNEKLFF.